This is a list of T cell receptor beta chains from one sample in a study of blood T cells in healthy people across ages. TCRdb re-called the 5' RACE reads with MiXCR, one entry per CDR3 protein. There are over a million distinct CDR3 sequences in the sample; around 25% occur only once, and around 0.75% lies in the top ten. Separately, the same data were catalogued under a study of T cells of mothers and their children.

The sequenced sample was blood. Source of these receptors: a girl aged 2-10 years in good health. The CDR3 runs from the conserved cysteine through the conserved F or W. D genes are given only for firm matches. For some rows the clone size is stated as once, few or many, or as a class when expanded; others skip it.

size,V,D,J,DNA,CDR3
once,TRBV7-2,.,TRBJ1-1,TGTGCCAGCAGCTCGCCACCATACGAAGGGGTACTGGGTACTGAAGCTTTCTTT,CASSSPPYEGVLGTEAFF
many,TRBV4-2,TRBD2,TRBJ2-1,TGTGCCAGCAGCCAAGGGACTAGCGGGGGAAGGTATGATGGTGAGCAGTTCTTC,CASSQGTSGGRYDGEQFF
few,TRBV6-6,.,TRBJ2-1,TGTGCCGGCAGTTACTCGTCTGGCGATGAGCAGTTCTTC,CAGSYSSGDEQFF
.,TRBV11-2,.,TRBJ2-1,TGTGCCAGCAGCTTAGATGACGATCAGGTCAATGAGCAGTTCTTC,CASSLDDDQVNEQFF
few,TRBV24-1,TRBD1,TRBJ2-2,TGTGCCACCAGTGAGACCGGGACAGCGCTACTGAACACCGGGGAGCTGTTTTTT,CATSETGTALLNTGELFF
.,TRBV6-1,TRBD2,TRBJ2-4,TGTGCCAGCAGAACGTTAGACGGGACTAGCTTACGAGAAGCCAAAAACATTCAGTACTTC,CASRTLDGTSLREAKNIQYF
.,TRBV9,TRBD2,TRBJ2-1,TGTGCCAGCAGCGTAACTAGCGCAGCCTACAATGAGCAGTTCTTC,CASSVTSAAYNEQFF
.,TRBV7-2,TRBD2,TRBJ2-7,TGTGCCAGCAGCTTAGGGGGACTAGCGGGGGGGACCTACGAGCAGTACTTC,CASSLGGLAGGTYEQYF
.,TRBV7-6,TRBD1,TRBJ1-1,TGTGCCAGCAGCCCCGGGACAGGGAGAAGCACTGAAGCTTTCTTT,CASSPGTGRSTEAFF
.,TRBV4-3,.,TRBJ1-4,TGCGCCAGCAGCCAAGAAGTACGGGGTGAAAAACTGTTTTTT,CASSQEVRGEKLFF
.,TRBV16,TRBD1,TRBJ1-2,TGTGCCAGCAGCCAATTTGCGACAGGGGTTGTCTGGTATGGCTACACCTTC,CASSQFATGVVWYGYTF
.,TRBV14,TRBD2,TRBJ2-1,TGTGCCAGCAGTCCGTACCCTAGCGGGAGTATTGTGGAGCAGTTCTTC,CASSPYPSGSIVEQFF
.,TRBV10-3,.,TRBJ2-5,TGTGCCATCAGGGAGGACTATAAAGAGACCCAGTACTTC,CAIREDYKETQYF
.,TRBV29-1,.,TRBJ2-1,TGCAGCGTCAAACCCCGGGACATAAACAATGAGCAGTTCTTC,CSVKPRDINNEQFF
.,TRBV11-2,.,TRBJ2-1,TGTGCCAGCAGCCCCATAGGGGGGCCACACTCCTACAATGAGCAGTTCTTC,CASSPIGGPHSYNEQFF
few,TRBV4-2,TRBD2,TRBJ2-1,TGTGCCAGCAGCCAAGACACTAGCGACAATGAGCAGTTCTTC,CASSQDTSDNEQFF
.,TRBV7-2,.,TRBJ2-3,TGTGCCAGCAGTTTAGGGGGGAGCCATACGCAGTATTTT,CASSLGGSHTQYF
.,TRBV18,.,TRBJ2-2,TGTGCCAGCTCAAGTCAAACCGGGGAGCTGTTTTTT,CASSSQTGELFF